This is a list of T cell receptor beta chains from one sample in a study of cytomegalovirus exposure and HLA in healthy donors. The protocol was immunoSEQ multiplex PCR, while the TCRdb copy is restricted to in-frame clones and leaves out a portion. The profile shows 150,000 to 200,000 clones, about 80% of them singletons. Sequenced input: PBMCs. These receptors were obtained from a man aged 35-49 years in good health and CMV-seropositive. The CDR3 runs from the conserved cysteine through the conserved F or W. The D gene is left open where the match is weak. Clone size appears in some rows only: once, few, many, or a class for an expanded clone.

CASSSGVGNTIYF	TGTGCCAGCAGCTCCGGGGTTGGAAACACCATATATTTT	TRBJ1-3	TRBV7-3	-	-
CASSLRGLAGGPDTQYF	TGCGCCAGCAGCTTGAGGGGGCTAGCGGGAGGTCCAGATACGCAGTATTTT	TRBJ2-3	TRBV5-1	TRBD2	-
CASSRDSSGNTIYF	TGTGCCAGCAGCCGGGACAGCTCTGGAAACACCATATATTTT	TRBJ1-3	TRBV6-5	TRBD1	few
CASSFGGEQYF	TGTGCCAGCAGCTTCGGGGGCGAGCAGTACTTC	TRBJ2-7	TRBV5-4	-	-
CASSLQGGRGEQFF	TGTGCCAGCAGCTTGCAAGGCGGGAGAGGTGAGCAGTTCTTC	TRBJ2-1	TRBV5-4	TRBD2	-
CASSISGDDQPQHF	TGTGCCAGTAGTATTTCAGGGGATGATCAGCCCCAGCATTTT	TRBJ1-5	TRBV19	-	few
CASSTGAYTDTQYF	TGTGCCAGCAGCACAGGGGCATACACAGATACGCAGTATTTT	TRBJ2-3	TRBV5-8	TRBD1	-
CASSFVRTYEQYF	TGTGCCAGCAGCTTTGTTAGAACCTACGAGCAGTACTTC	TRBJ2-7	TRBV11-2	-	-
CASSPGQGREKLFF	TGTGCCAGCAGCCCTGGACAGGGGCGTGAAAAACTGTTTTTT	TRBJ1-4	TRBV5-6	TRBD1	-
CASSLSVASEQFF	TGTGCCAGCAGCTTATCAGTAGCGTCTGAGCAGTTCTTC	TRBJ2-1	TRBV7-3	-	once
CASSISREPLHF	TGTGCCAGCAGCATATCCCGAGAACCCCTCCACTTT	TRBJ1-6	TRBV5-6	-	-
CASNPGQRSGNTIYF	TGTGCCAGTAACCCGGGACAGCGCTCTGGAAACACCATATATTTT	TRBJ1-3	TRBV19	TRBD1	-
CASSLSGQQETQYF	TGTGCCAGCAGTTTATCGGGACAGCAAGAGACCCAGTACTTC	TRBJ2-5	TRBV27	TRBD1	-
CASSYSKDWGPYEQYF	TGTGCCAGCAGTTACTCGAAGGATTGGGGGCCCTACGAGCAGTACTTC	TRBJ2-7	TRBV6-6	-	-
CASSFGRTSRGGEKLFF	TGCGCCAGCAGCTTCGGTCGAACTTCCAGGGGTGGAGAAAAACTGTTTTTT	TRBJ1-4	TRBV5-1	-	-
CSVEGTSGRALETQYF	TGCAGCGTTGAAGGTACTAGCGGGAGGGCCCTGGAGACCCAGTACTTC	TRBJ2-5	TRBV29-1	TRBD2	-
CASTLTGADTIYF	TGTGCCAGCACCCTAACAGGGGCGGACACCATATATTTT	TRBJ1-3	TRBV7-2	TRBD1	few
CASSPPVLSGANVLTF	TGCGCCAGCAGCCCCCCGGTCCTCTCTGGGGCCAACGTCCTGACTTTC	TRBJ2-6	TRBV5-1	-	-
CASSPWDSYYGYTF	TGTGCCAGTAGTCCCTGGGACAGCTACTATGGCTACACCTTC	TRBJ1-2	TRBV19	TRBD1	-
CASSRTAAQIEF	TGTGCCAGCAGTCGGACAGCTGCACAGATAGAGTTC	TRBJ2-3	TRBV2	-	-
CASSLIGGYTGELFF	TGCGCCAGCAGCTTGATCGGGGGTTATACCGGGGAGCTGTTTTTT	TRBJ2-2	TRBV5-1	-	-
CASSLGQGNEQYF	TGTGCCAGCAGTTTAGGTCAGGGGAACGAGCAGTACTTC	TRBJ2-7	TRBV27	-	-
CASTRRDRGNYGYTF	TGTGCCAGTACCCGCCGGGACAGGGGTAACTATGGCTACACCTTC	TRBJ1-2	TRBV19	TRBD1	once
CASSLATGSRDEQYF	TGCGCCAGCAGCTTGGCCACCGGGAGCAGGGACGAGCAGTACTTC	TRBJ2-7	TRBV5-1	-	-
CASSIAGQTLVEQYF	TGTGCCAGTAGTATAGCGGGACAGACCCTCGTCGAGCAGTACTTC	TRBJ2-7	TRBV19	TRBD1	-
CASSWGGAGYTEAFF	TGTGCCAGCAGCTGGGGCGGCGCCGGGTACACTGAAGCTTTCTTT	TRBJ1-1	TRBV5-4	-	-
CASSLGVGAGGSYNEQFF	TGTGCCAGCAGTTTAGGTGTGGGAGCGGGAGGATCCTACAATGAGCAGTTCTTC	TRBJ2-1	TRBV28	TRBD2	-
CASRPQGFGELFF	TGCGCCAGCAGACCCCAGGGTTTCGGGGAGCTGTTTTTT	TRBJ2-2	TRBV10-1	-	-
CASSPTGTQNQPQHF	TGTGCCAGCTCACCAACCGGGACACAGAATCAGCCCCAGCATTTT	TRBJ1-5	TRBV18	-	few
CASSEVADRGGEQYF	TGTGCCAGCAGTGAAGTCGCAGACAGGGGAGGGGAGCAGTACTTC	TRBJ2-7	TRBV2	-	-
CASSLQGPEQYF	TGCGCCAGCAGCTTGCAGGGTCCCGAGCAGTACTTC	TRBJ2-7	TRBV5-1	-	-
CASSYSLSYNEQFF	TGTGCCAGCAGTTACAGCCTCTCCTACAATGAGCAGTTCTTC	TRBJ2-1	TRBV6-5	-	-
CASRRGGAAGNTIYF	TGTGCCAGCCGGAGGGGGGGGGCAGCTGGAAACACCATATATTTT	TRBJ1-3	TRBV27	-	-
CASSDLAGPYNEQFF	TGTGCTAGCAGCGATCTAGCGGGCCCCTACAATGAGCAGTTCTTC	TRBJ2-1	TRBV7-7	TRBD2	-
CASSYGQRNTEAFF	TGTGCCAGCAGCTACGGACAGAGGAACACTGAAGCTTTCTTT	TRBJ1-1	TRBV6-5	-	-
CAISERPGTGSEQYF	TGTGCCATCAGTGAGCGGCCAGGGACAGGGTCCGAGCAGTACTTC	TRBJ2-7	TRBV10-3	TRBD1	-
CASSDPTSGSWEQFF	TGTGCCAGCAGCGATCCAACTAGCGGGAGTTGGGAGCAGTTCTTC	TRBJ2-1	TRBV14	TRBD2	-
CASELGRSGSTDTQYF	TGCGCCAGCGAGCTTGGCCGGAGCGGGAGCACAGATACGCAGTATTTT	TRBJ2-3	TRBV5-1	-	-
CASSSGTGDEKLFF	TGTGCCAGCAGCTCCGGGACAGGGGATGAAAAACTGTTTTTT	TRBJ1-4	TRBV7-2	TRBD1	-